These T cell receptor beta chains were read from a single sample in a study of T cell responses to AZD1222 COVID-19 vaccine. Produced via immunoSEQ multiplex PCR; TCRdb's table is partial and in-frame only. The sample yields 110,000 to 150,000 clones, just over 90% seen once. Sample: peripheral blood, taken on day 0 of AZD1222 vaccination. The receptors were sampled from an adult in good health. Each CDR3 is given with its conserved first and last residue. A D gene is named only where the DNA matches it firmly. The size entry is marked missing in some rows and otherwise reads once, few, many or a size class.

-,TRBV19,TRBJ1-1,once,TGTGCCAGTAGTATAGAAAGACGGTACACTGAAGCTTTCTTT,CASSIERRYTEAFF
-,TRBV6-5,TRBJ1-2,once,TGTGCCAGCAGTTCGACAAGTTATGGCTACACCTTC,CASSSTSYGYTF
-,TRBV10-3,TRBJ1-4,-,TGTGCCGTCGGGGACGGGAAGCAATCCGCAACTAATGAAAAACTGTTTTTT,CAVGDGKQSATNEKLFF
-,TRBV7-2,TRBJ2-2,-,TGTGCCAGCAGCGCTCAAAACGGGGGCGGGGAGCTGTTTTTT,CASSAQNGGGELFF
-,TRBV19,TRBJ1-1,-,TGTGCCAGTAGTCGGGGGGAGGCGGGCACTGAAGCTTTCTTT,CASSRGEAGTEAFF
-,TRBV5-1,TRBJ1-2,-,TGCGCCAGCAGCTTGGGAGCGCAGACCCCCAGAGGCTACACCTTC,CASSLGAQTPRGYTF
-,TRBV6-5,TRBJ2-1,-,TGTGCCAGCAGTTCCGCCGTTGAGCAGTTCTTC,CASSSAVEQFF
TRBD1,TRBV19,TRBJ2-1,-,TGTGCCAGTAGTATACCCCGGACAGGGGGCCAGAACAATGAGCAGTTCTTC,CASSIPRTGGQNNEQFF
-,TRBV3-1/TRBV3-2,TRBJ1-3,-,TGTGCCAGCAGCCAAGAAGTGGCAGGGACTGGAAACACCATATATTTT,CASSQEVAGTGNTIYF
-,TRBV7-2,TRBJ1-5,-,TGTGCCAGCAGCTTATTTGGGACTAGCAATCAGCCCCAGCATTTT,CASSLFGTSNQPQHF
TRBD1,TRBV6-5,TRBJ2-7,-,TGTGCCAGCAGAGGGACAGGGGCTGTCTACGAGCAGTACTTC,CASRGTGAVYEQYF